Below, 31 T cell receptor beta chains from the same sample are listed, as sequenced in a study of blood T cell repertoires in COVID-19. Some clones are missing from TCRdb's copy, which holds only in-frame ones; the method was immunoSEQ multiplex PCR. Of 150,000 to 180,000 clones listed, about 86% are singletons. What was sequenced was peripheral blood. These receptors all stem from a woman aged 60 to 75 with acute or convalescent COVID-19.

This clone was picked up a small number of times. CDR3 nucleotides: TGCGCCAGCAGTCAATTACAGGGGAATTCACCCCTCCACTTT. It codes for CASSQLQGNSPLHF. The J gene is TRBJ1-6, the V gene TRBV23-1; 7 nucleotides match TRBD1. TRBV23-1 is an ORF, and what it does is uncertain. The J segment lost 7 bases and the V segment lost 1 base, leaving 1 base of the junction unmatched. The CDR3 loop spans 14 amino acids.

V is TRBV28 and J is TRBJ1-4; D is perhaps TRBD1 (5 bases). CDR3 size: 14 residues. V shed 4 bases and J shed 8 bases, with 14 bases lying between them. The germline gives CDR1 MDHEN, CDR2 SYDVKM. The CDR3 sequence is CASSSTDQPEKLFF. The CDR3 coding sequence is TGTGCCAGCAGTTCGACAGATCAGCCCGAAAAACTGTTTTTT.

This chain joins TRBV6-5 and TRBJ1-1, with no clear D. CDR3 length: 15 residues. The V gene lost 0 bases and the J gene lost 6 bases, with 14 bases spanning the gap. CDR1 MNHEY and CDR2 SVGAGI come from the germline V gene. For the CDR3, the DNA is TGTGCCAGCAGTTACTCCGGCAGGTTGGGCGCTGAAGCTTTCTTT. This sequence encodes CASSYSGRLGAEAFF.

V gene TRBV28 combines with J gene TRBJ2-5; 7 bases are shared with TRBD1. Germline trimming cut 5 bases from V and 5 bases from J; bases unmatched to any gene: 8. The CDR3 totals 14 residues. CDR1 is MDHEN and CDR2 is SYDVKM in the germline V gene. CDR3 region: CASSRGQKRETQYF. CDR3 DNA: TGTGCCAGCAGTAGGGGACAGAAGAGGGAGACCCAGTACTTC.

J is TRBJ2-5 and V is TRBV6-5; 9 bases fit TRBD1. The length of the CDR3 is 14 residues. The germline gives CDR1 MNHEY, CDR2 SVGAGI. The junction had 8 bases not matched to a gene; V was cut back by 6 bases and J by 6 bases. The CDR3 loop is CASSEGTGRKTQYF. The CDR3 nucleotides read TGTGCCAGCAGCGAGGGGACAGGGAGGAAGACCCAGTACTTC.

A note on this clone: The same CDR3 is also encoded by other DNA sequences in this sample. The chain combines TRBV6-5 with TRBJ1-2; 8 nucleotides agree with TRBD1. Germline CDR1 reads MNHEY; CDR2 reads SVGAGI. The CDR3 length is 13 residues. The V gene end was trimmed by 6 bases and the J gene end by 4 bases; junction bases not matched to a gene: 4. The CDR3 DNA follows: TGTGCCAGCAGCTTGGGACAGGCCTATGGCTACACCTTC. It encodes CASSLGQAYGYTF.

The chain combines TRBV9 with TRBJ1-1; 7 bases agree with TRBD1. The CDR3 length is 18 residues. The V and J ends lost 4 bases and 0 bases, in that order; junction bases with no gene match: 15. CDR1 and CDR2 (germline): SGDLS, YYNGEE. The CDR3 sequence: CASSYFTGDSYVNTEAFF. In DNA form, the CDR3 reads TGTGCCAGCAGCTACTTCACAGGGGATTCGTATGTGAACACTGAAGCTTTCTTT.

The rearrangement uses TRBV3-1 (or the pseudogene TRBV3-2) and TRBJ2-2; the D is unclear. CDR1 and CDR2 from the germline V gene are LGHDT and YNNKEL (reference sequence). CDR3 length: 13 residues. V gave up 0 bases and J gave up 9 bases, with 8 bases separating them. The CDR3, as DNA: TGTGCCAGCAGCCAAGATGGTAGCAGGGAGCTGTTTTTT. It translates to CASSQDGSRELFF.

The CDR3 DNA reads TGCAGCGTTGAAGGGGGAGTTAGCACAGATACGCAGTATTTT. This translates into CSVEGGVSTDTQYF. This sequence joins TRBV29-1 and TRBJ2-3; maybe TRBD2 (5 bases). V was clipped by 1 base and J by 0 bases, with 8 bases between them. This CDR3 region has 14 residues. Per the germline V gene, CDR1 is SQVTM and CDR2 is ANQGSEA.

The chain has TRBV7-9 and TRBJ1-1; D uncertain. This CDR3 comprises 13 residues. Germline CDR1 SEHNR, CDR2 FQNEAQ (reference sequence). Trimming stripped 3 bases from V and 4 bases from J, with 9 bases between. This chain's CDR3 is CASSFSRGTEAFF. CDR3 coding DNA: TGTGCCAGCAGCTTTTCTCGGGGCACTGAAGCTTTCTTT.

This chain connects TRBV28 to TRBJ1-4, with no clear D. V was clipped by 8 bases and J by 4 bases, with 20 bases between them. Germline CDR1 reads MDHEN; CDR2 reads SYDVKM. This CDR3 is built from 16 residues. This CDR3 is CASVALRSTGNEKLFF. The CDR3 bases are TGTGCCAGCGTGGCGTTACGGAGTACGGGTAATGAAAAACTGTTTTTT.

CDR3: CASHRDRGTEAFF. The CDR3 DNA reads as TGTGCCAGCCACCGGGACAGGGGCACTGAAGCTTTCTTT. This chain joins TRBV19 and TRBJ1-1; 10 bases line up with TRBD1. Trimming took 9 bases from V and 4 from J; bases not matched to a gene: 5. Germline V gene lookup returns CDR1 LNHDA and CDR2 SQIVND (reference sequence). The CDR3 extends over 13 amino acids.

The chain recombines TRBV21-1 with TRBJ1-4. TRBV21-1 is given as a pseudogene. The length of the CDR3 is 15 residues. The CDR3 loop is CASSKVWGVGEKLFF. CDR3 DNA: TGTGCCAGCAGCAAAGTGTGGGGGGTTGGTGAAAAACTGTTTTTT.

The J gene is TRBJ2-2, the V gene TRBV5-1; 10 nucleotides align to TRBD1. V shed 1 base, J shed 5 bases, and the junction held 11 bases outside the gene matches. Germline V lookup: CDR1 SGHRS, CDR2 YFSETQ. The CDR3 totals 18 residues. In DNA form, the CDR3 reads TGCGCCAGCAGCTTGCCTGTCGCTGGACAGGGGGTGACCGGGGAGCTGTTTTTT. This gives the protein CASSLPVAGQGVTGELFF.

The V call is TRBV9, the J call TRBJ2-3; D unresolved. The CDR3 is 13 amino acids. Germline CDR1 SGDLS, CDR2 YYNGEE. The V and J ends lost 4 bases and 2 bases respectively, with 8 bases between them. The CDR3 is CASSLPPTDTQYF. The CDR3, as DNA: TGTGCCAGCAGCCTCCCCCCCACAGATACGCAGTATTTT.

V usage is TRBV10-3 and J usage is TRBJ1-2; D gene ambiguous. The V end lost 0 bases, the J end lost 8 bases, and 7 bases lay between the germline ends. Germline loops: CDR1 ENHRY, CDR2 SYGVKD. CDR3 length equals 12 residues. CDR3 loop: CAISESGSGYTF. The CDR3 nucleotides read TGTGCCATCAGTGAGTCAGGGAGCGGCTACACCTTC.

The chain has TRBV5-1 and TRBJ2-1; unclear D gene. CDR3 length: 14 residues. Germline V lookup: CDR1 SGHRS, CDR2 YFSETQ. Between the trimmed V and J ends, which lost 5 bases and 2 bases, there was a span of 11 bases. The CDR3 DNA reads TGCGCCAGCAGGGCGGCAGTCGCCTACAATGAGCAGTTCTTC. Translating it yields CASRAAVAYNEQFF.

The chain joins TRBV9 to TRBJ2-3, with 8 bases aligning to TRBD1. The CDR3 is 16 amino acids. The trim removed 5 bases at V and 0 bases at J, leaving 8 bases unmatched. Germline values: CDR1 SGDLS, CDR2 YYNGEE. The CDR3 DNA reads TGTGCCAGCAGGCCCCCTGGACAGGGAAGCACAGATACGCAGTATTTT. Translated, it gives CASRPPGQGSTDTQYF. The variable domain in full, completed from reference TRBV9 and TRBJ2-3, reads DSGVTQTPKHLITATGQRVTLRCSPRSGDLSVYWYQQSLDQGLQFLIQYYNGEERAKGNILERFSAQQFPDLHSELNLSSLELGDSALYFCASRPPGQGSTDTQYFGPGTRLTVL.

This sequence joins TRBV6-5 and TRBJ2-7; D is possibly TRBD2 (5 bases). The CDR3 is 14 residues long. The germline gives CDR1 MNHEY, CDR2 SVGAGI. The ends were cut back, 0 bases at V and 7 bases at J, with 13 bases in the middle. The CDR3 is CASSYSGSPGEQYV. CDR3 in DNA: TGTGCCAGCAGTTACTCTGGATCCCCGGGGGAGCAGTACGTC.

V is TRBV18 and J is TRBJ2-7; TRBD2 is a possible D gene (6 bases). The CDR3 spans 13 residues. Germline loops: CDR1 KGHSH, CDR2 LQKENI. The ends were cut back, 4 bases at V and 5 bases at J, with 12 bases in the middle. The CDR3 loop is CASSRRESDEQYF. Here the CDR3 DNA reads TGTGCCAGCTCACGGAGGGAATCCGACGAGCAGTACTTC.

This chain joins TRBV3-1 (or the pseudogene TRBV3-2) and TRBJ2-1, with a weak D call TRBD1 (5 bases). CDR1 LGHDT and CDR2 YNNKEL come from the germline V gene (reference sequence). Trimming shortened V by 3 bases and J by 0 bases, and 15 bases separated the two germline ends. This CDR3 has 17 residues. The CDR3 DNA is TGTGCCAGCAGCCATTTACGACAGAAGAGCTCCTACAATGAGCAGTTCTTC. The encoded protein is CASSHLRQKSSYNEQFF.

This sequence joins TRBV18 and TRBJ1-3, with 12 bases lining up with TRBD1. The CDR3 has 16 amino acids. The V gene end was trimmed by 5 bases and the J gene end by 0 bases; junction bases not matched to a gene: 2. Germline-derived CDR1 and CDR2 are KGHSH and LQKENI. CDR3 amino acids: CASSGTGGYSGNTIYF. The CDR3 DNA reads TGTGCCAGCTCAGGGACAGGGGGCTACTCTGGAAACACCATATATTTT.

This chain uses TRBV30 with TRBJ2-1, with 8 bases that match TRBD2. CDR3 size: 15 residues. The germline gives CDR1 GTSNPN, CDR2 SVGIG (reference sequence). Trimming at V came to 0 bases and at J to 4 bases, leaving 5 bases not matched to a gene. The CDR3: CAWSVGSGGYNEQFF. The CDR3 DNA reads as TGTGCCTGGAGTGTAGGCAGCGGGGGTTACAATGAGCAGTTCTTC.

This clone has only one observation. The chain recombines TRBV21-1 with TRBJ1-5. TRBV21-1 is annotated as a pseudogene. The CDR3 loop spans 14 amino acids. CDR3 bases: TGTGCCAGCACCCCTAGAACCGACAATCAGCCCCAGCATTTT. Protein sequence: CASTPRTDNQPQHF.

The V and J genes are TRBV19 and TRBJ1-5; 8 bases line up with TRBD1. The germline V gene encodes CDR1 LNHDA and CDR2 SQIVND (reference sequence). The V segment lost 1 base and the J segment 2 bases; nucleotides outside the gene matches: 1. The CDR3 spans 15 residues. As DNA, the CDR3 is TGTGCCAGTAGTATAGGGACAGGGCGCAATCAGCCCCAGCATTTT. Protein: CASSIGTGRNQPQHF.

The chain uses TRBV30 and TRBJ2-1; D might be TRBD2 (5 bases). The length of the CDR3 is 11 residues. The germline V gene has CDR1 GTSNPN and CDR2 SVGIG (reference sequence). V lost 0 bases and J lost 9, with 6 bases in between. DNA of the CDR3: TGTGCCTGGAGTGTTGAGGGTGAGCAGTTCTTC. This codes for CAWSVEGEQFF.

The V call is TRBV27, the J call TRBJ1-1; a possible D gene is TRBD1 (5 bases). Trimming pared 2 bases from V and 4 bases from J, leaving 11 bases between. Germline lookup yields CDR1 MNHEY and CDR2 SMNVEV (reference sequence). The CDR3 is 14 residues long. The CDR3 coding sequence is TGTGCCAGCAGTTTACGGCAGGGAATCACTGAAGCTTTCTTT. This translates into CASSLRQGITEAFF.

The chain employs TRBV6-6 and TRBJ1-3, with TRBD1 as a possible D gene (6 bases). The CDR3 is made up of 16 amino acids. Germline CDR1 is MNHNY and CDR2 is SVGAGI (reference sequence). V was clipped by 6 bases and J by 0 bases, with 15 bases between them. In DNA, the CDR3 is TGTGCCAGCAGGATTTCCAGGGGCTACTCTGGAAACACCATATATTTT. Amino acid sequence: CASRISRGYSGNTIYF.

This clone was recorded a few times. The chain couples TRBV7-3 to TRBJ2-3, with 7 nucleotides matching TRBD2. Germline V gene sequence: CDR1 SGHTA, CDR2 FQGTGA. J lost 5 bases, V lost 2 bases, and 10 bases had no gene match. The CDR3 loop spans 16 amino acids. CDR3 residues: CASSLDLGGGKDTQYF. The DNA for the CDR3 is TGTGCCAGCAGCTTAGATTTGGGCGGGGGTAAAGATACGCAGTATTTT.

This chain connects TRBV19 to TRBJ1-4; TRBD1 matches at 7 bases. Trimming at V came to 7 bases and at J to 5 bases, leaving 4 bases not matched to a gene. This CDR3 has 13 residues. Germline values: CDR1 LNHDA, CDR2 SQIVND (reference sequence). The CDR3, as DNA: TGTGCCAGTACCCGGGACAGAAATGAAAAACTGTTTTTT. It codes for CASTRDRNEKLFF.

The chain is built from TRBV10-1 and TRBJ2-5; TRBD2 matches 11 bases. Unmatched junction bases numbered 1, after V lost 6 bases and J lost 4 bases. The CDR3 has 13 residues. In germline, CDR1 is WNHNN, CDR2 SYGVQD (reference sequence). CDR3 DNA sequence: TGCGCCAGCAGCCTAGCGGGGGGAGAGACCCAGTACTTC. As protein: CASSLAGGETQYF.